This TCR beta chain was captured by sequencing in a study of blood T cell repertoires in COVID-19. The germline V gene has CDR1 SGHTA and CDR2 FQGNSA. V lost 2 bases and J lost 8; bases outside the gene matches: 9. The CDR3 is made up of 15 amino acids. Original data processing: It was from reference gene primer amplification that nucleated cell counts were estimated. Profiled with immunoSEQ multiplex PCR; TCRdb holds only in-frame clones, not every one. V and J calls and clone size are as listed in that table; D and trimming were resolved from the DNA. The sample shows roughly 250,000 clones, about 85% of them seen only once. Those enrolled in Seattle joined during active infection and were followed longitudinally afterward. This clone is a singleton in its sample.

The clonotype was recovered from a human donor with COVID-19, enrolled during active disease. The donor label of this sample is uncertain. The chain joins TRBV7-2 to TRBJ1-2, with TRBD1 matching over 9 bases. Sequencing was done on a sample of peripheral blood. The CDR3: CASSLSTGGWKGYTF. In DNA form, the CDR3 reads TGTGCCAGCAGCTTAAGTACAGGGGGCTGGAAAGGCTACACCTTC.